This TCR beta chain comes out of a study of T cell changes during pregnancy in multiple sclerosis (dated by TCRdb to between 2019 and 2020). Context from the whole study: Changes in the T cell repertoire over the course of pregnancy were examined in this study in women with multiple sclerosis.

At the junction V is shortened by 2 bases and J by 4 bases; bases outside the gene matches: 8. Measured from the cysteine to the phenylalanine, the CDR3 is 15 residues long. Just CDR3 DNA is preserved here, 45 bases in frame from base 1. The germline V gene provides CDR1 SGHAT and CDR2 FQNNGV. For this clone: The antigen this receptor binds is unknown. No base quality information exists; no much larger clone differs at one position.

The library was generated by the immunoSEQ multiplex PCR assay. Imported from immuneACCESS, the table was reduced by TCRdb to in-frame sequences with V and J called. These copies leave out some clones; in studies compared against another copy, an unresolved V gene accounts for under half, and the cause of the remainder is not known. The sample table shows approximately 100,000 clones, and about 94% are seen once. Of the sample, about 0.9% falls within the top ten clones. The clonotype originates from a female donor with multiple sclerosis, enrolled in a pregnancy study. The sample in question was peripheral blood, obtained before pregnancy. The chain employs TRBV11-2 and TRBJ2-7, with 7 junctional bases fitting TRBD2. The DNA reads TGTGCCAGCAGCTTAACTAGCGCATACCGTTACGAGCAGTACTTC. This translates into CASSLTSAYRYEQYF.